This TCR beta chain was profiled in a study of vaccination and CD4 T cells after COVID-19. Study-level findings and limits: Within the convalescent patients, spike mono-reactivity was found in 304 of 307 vaccine-specific clones.

V gave up 4 bases and J gave up 7 bases, with 22 bases separating them. The germline V gene has CDR1 DFQATT and CDR2 SNEGSKA (reference sequence). The CDR3 runs 15 residues. The Oncomine TCR Beta short-read assay was applied to DNA of cultured CD4+ T cells. Using its own MiXCR run on the PCR reads, TCRdb lists one record per CDR3 protein. The repertoire consists of more than 10,000 distinct CDR3 sequences, with over 25% occurring once and the leading ten covering more than 15%. This clonotype has only a few counts. The antigen remains undetermined. Sample treatment: approximately 9-day PBMC culture with coronavirus spike peptide pools or control peptides (ViraFEST assay). It was with roughly 9.6 IU/ml IL-2 and 9.5 to 10 ug/ml peptide pools that 1.5 million to 2 million PBMCs per well were cultured.

The TCR was taken from a human donor who had recovered from COVID-19. The source was CD4+ T cells from blood, cultured in vitro, collected after SARS-CoV-2 vaccination. The chain carries TRBV20-1 and TRBJ2-5; D might be TRBD2 (6 bases). The CDR3 bases are TGCAGTGCTACTCGCCAAGTAGCGGTCTCGGGGACCCAGTACTTC. Translated, it gives CSATRQVAVSGTQYF.